This T cell receptor beta chain was captured by sequencing in a study of identical twins. The study, taken as a whole, reports: A cross-sectional statistical analysis, not follow-up of the same donors, supported the conclusions.

This clonotype has a handful of counts. Its antigen remains unknown. Between the trimmed V and J ends, which lost 0 bases and 11 bases, there was a span of 16 bases. Looked up from germline, CDR1 is DFQATT and CDR2 is SNEGSKA (reference sequence). This CDR3 comprises 14 residues. Template switching created a universal primer site, and the cDNA included unique molecular identifiers. TCRdb analysed the 5' RACE reads with MiXCR anew, one entry per CDR3 protein. The sample consists of approximately 210,000 distinct CDR3 sequences, roughly 10% of them appearing once. The clonotype originates from a woman younger than 35 in good health. The rearrangement uses TRBV20-1 and TRBJ1-4, with D maybe TRBD1 (5 bases). The sample consisted of memory (CD45RO+) T cells sorted from blood. CDR3 sequence reads: CSARDPGEASKLFF. CDR3 DNA: TGCAGTGCTAGAGATCCGGGGGAGGCGTCGAAACTGTTTTTT.